The clone carrying this T cell receptor beta chain was recorded a few times. Its antigen is still unknown. The data belong to a study of blood T cells in healthy people across ages. Study-wide background: About one barcoded beta molecule per two T cells was the capture yield of template switching.

The individuals who served as donors were healthy Caucasians living in Russia, aged about 6 to 95. It was with a sample-barcoded 5' primer and a J-beta primer mix that a second PCR of roughly 7 to 12 cycles was run. In TCRdb, the 5' RACE reads were re-called with MiXCR into one record per CDR3 protein. This table holds 1.5 million to 1.9 million distinct CDR3 sequences, under 55% found once. The study, taken as a whole, reports: A roughly linear age-dependent decrease characterized TCR beta diversity per million T cells.

Trimming stripped 0 bases from V and 0 bases from J, with 5 bases between. Looked up from germline, CDR1 is MGHRA and CDR2 is YSYEKL. The CDR3 totals 14 residues. This TCR derives from a woman in her late teens or twenties in good health. This rearrangement joins TRBV4-1 to TRBJ1-1; D is undetermined. The specimen was blood. CDR3 residues: CASSQEKVNTEAFF. Written as DNA, the CDR3 is TGCGCCAGCAGCCAAGAGAAAGTGAACACTGAAGCTTTCTTT.